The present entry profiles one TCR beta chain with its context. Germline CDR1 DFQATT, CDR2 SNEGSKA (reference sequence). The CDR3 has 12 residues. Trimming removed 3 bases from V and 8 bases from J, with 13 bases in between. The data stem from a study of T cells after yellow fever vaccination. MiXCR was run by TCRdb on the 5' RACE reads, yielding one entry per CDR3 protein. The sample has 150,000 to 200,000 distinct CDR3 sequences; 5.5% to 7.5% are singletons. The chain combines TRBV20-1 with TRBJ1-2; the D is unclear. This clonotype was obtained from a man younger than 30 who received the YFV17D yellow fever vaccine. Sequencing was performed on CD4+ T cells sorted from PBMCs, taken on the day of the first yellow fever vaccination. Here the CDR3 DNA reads TGCAGTGCTAGGGGCAGCTACAGAGGCTACACCTTC. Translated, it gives CSARGSYRGYTF.